The 12 T cell receptor beta chains presented below share a single source sample, sequenced in a study of shared T cell receptors in the human thymus. The table came from immunoSEQ multiplex PCR; TCRdb's copy has only in-frame clones and leaves some out. This repertoire shows some 640,000 clones, over 75% found once; its top ten account for under 0.01%. This sample was also put to use in a study of human thymus T cells.

The sample was thymocytes. The receptor set was obtained from a boy younger than two with a congenital heart defect.

The V and J genes are TRBV2 and TRBJ2-3, with D possibly being TRBD2 (7 bases). Germline CDR1 is SNHLY and CDR2 is FYNNEI. The length of the CDR3 is 16 residues. Deletions cut 6 bases from V and 4 bases from J, with 20 bases between. Here the CDR3 reads CASRGQSGEGADTQYF. Written as DNA, the CDR3 is TGTGCCAGCAGGGGCCAAAGCGGGGAGGGGGCAGATACGCAGTATTTT. Complete variable domain (other parts from reference TRBV2 and TRBJ2-3): EPEVTQTPSHQVTQMGQEVILRCVPISNHLYFYWYRQILGQKVEFLVSFYNNEISEKSEIFDDQFSVERPDGSNFTLKIRSTKLEDSAMYFCASRGQSGEGADTQYFGPGTRLTVL.

This sequence joins TRBV4-3 and TRBJ2-5; possible D gene TRBD1, 6 bases. The length of the CDR3 is 17 residues. The V gene's germline CDR1 is LGHNA and CDR2 YSLEER. V gave up 0 bases and J gave up 5 bases, with 19 bases separating them. CDR3 loop: CASSQDEPQGQGETQYF. As DNA, the CDR3 is TGCGCCAGCAGCCAAGACGAACCCCAGGGGCAGGGGGAGACCCAGTACTTC.

The chain uses TRBV28 and TRBJ2-2, with 7 bases lining up with TRBD2. CDR1 and CDR2 from the germline V gene are MDHEN and SYDVKM. The CDR3 length is 17 residues. Trimming took 7 bases from V and 5 from J; bases not matched to a gene: 16. The chain's CDR3 is CASKSTGAGVVTGELFF. CDR3 sequence (DNA): TGTGCCAGCAAATCCACCGGGGCGGGGGTCGTTACCGGGGAGCTGTTTTTT.

The J gene is TRBJ1-2, the V gene TRBV5-4, with 9 bases aligning to TRBD1. The CDR3 consists of 14 residues. J gave up 4 bases and V 4 bases, and 5 bases lay outside the gene matches. Per the germline V gene, CDR1 is SGHNT and CDR2 is YYREEE (reference sequence). For the CDR3, the DNA is TGTGCCAGCAGCCTGGACAGGGGATCCTATGGCTACACCTTC. The encoded protein is CASSLDRGSYGYTF.

The genes are TRBV4-3 and TRBJ1-6; D is possibly TRBD1 (6 bases). CDR1 is LGHNA and CDR2 is YSLEER in the germline V gene. CDR3 length: 15 amino acids. V lost 1 base to trimming and J lost 10 bases, with 14 bases between them. CDR3 sequence reads: CASSQAPRGGSPLHF. For the CDR3, the DNA is TGCGCCAGCAGCCAAGCCCCCAGGGGTGGGTCACCCCTCCACTTT.

The rearrangement joins TRBV4-1 to TRBJ2-7, with D perhaps matching TRBD1 (5 bases). The CDR3 loop spans 13 amino acids. Germline-derived CDR1 and CDR2 are MGHRA and YSYEKL. V was trimmed by 5 bases and J by 2 bases, leaving 10 bases between them. CDR3 sequence reads: CASSKGITYEQYF. The CDR3 DNA follows: TGCGCCAGCAGCAAGGGGATAACCTACGAGCAGTACTTC.

The J gene is TRBJ1-5, the V gene TRBV28; maybe TRBD1 (6 bases). The germline V gene encodes CDR1 MDHEN and CDR2 SYDVKM. The V gene lost 5 bases and the J gene lost 8 bases, with 19 bases spanning the gap. The CDR3 covers 15 residues. The CDR3 reads CASSITQGLVEPQHF. Here the CDR3 DNA reads TGTGCCAGCAGTATCACACAGGGTTTGGTTGAGCCCCAGCATTTT.

The J gene is TRBJ1-5, the V gene TRBV19, with D possibly TRBD1 on 6 matching bases. The CDR3 spans 15 residues. CDR1 LNHDA and CDR2 SQIVND come from the germline V gene (reference sequence). V lost 5 bases, J lost 0 bases, and 11 bases lay in between. The CDR3 here is CASSRTAYSNQPQHF. As DNA, the CDR3 is TGTGCCAGTAGTCGGACAGCTTATAGCAATCAGCCCCAGCATTTT.

The rearrangement joins TRBV4-1 to TRBJ2-7, with D possibly TRBD2 on 5 matching bases. Per the germline V gene, CDR1 is MGHRA and CDR2 is YSYEKL. CDR3 length: 16 amino acids. The ends were cut back, 2 bases at V and 3 bases at J, with 17 bases in the middle. As DNA, the CDR3 is TGCGCCAGCAGCCAAAAAGAAGGTCGGAGGAACTACGAGCAGTACTTC. Residues: CASSQKEGRRNYEQYF.

J is TRBJ1-2 and V is TRBV6-5; no clear D. CDR1 and CDR2 from the germline V gene are MNHEY and SVGAGI. Trimming took off 5 bases at V and 3 bases at J, with 13 bases between the two ends. The CDR3 is 14 amino acids. Here the CDR3 reads CASSVLGADYGYTF. The CDR3 coding sequence is TGTGCCAGCAGTGTTTTAGGAGCGGACTATGGCTACACCTTC.

The chain has TRBV6-6 and TRBJ1-5, with D possibly matching TRBD1 (5 bases). Trimming removed 4 bases at V and 5 bases at J, with 15 bases between. This CDR3 region has 15 residues. The V gene's germline CDR1 is MNHNY and CDR2 SVGAGI (reference sequence). CDR3 sequence (DNA): TGTGCCAGCAGTTTCGCGGGGGGTCTGGATCAGCCCCAGCATTTT. Translated, it gives CASSFAGGLDQPQHF.

The CDR3: CASSQRGKDEQYF. The CDR3 nucleotides are TGTGCCAGCAGCCAAAGGGGTAAAGACGAGCAGTACTTC. V is TRBV4-2 and J is TRBJ2-7; D possibly corresponds to TRBD1 (5 bases). The CDR3 is made up of 13 amino acids. Germline CDR1 is LGHNA and CDR2 is YNFKEQ. V was shortened by 2 bases and J by 5 bases, with 10 bases between the two germline ends.